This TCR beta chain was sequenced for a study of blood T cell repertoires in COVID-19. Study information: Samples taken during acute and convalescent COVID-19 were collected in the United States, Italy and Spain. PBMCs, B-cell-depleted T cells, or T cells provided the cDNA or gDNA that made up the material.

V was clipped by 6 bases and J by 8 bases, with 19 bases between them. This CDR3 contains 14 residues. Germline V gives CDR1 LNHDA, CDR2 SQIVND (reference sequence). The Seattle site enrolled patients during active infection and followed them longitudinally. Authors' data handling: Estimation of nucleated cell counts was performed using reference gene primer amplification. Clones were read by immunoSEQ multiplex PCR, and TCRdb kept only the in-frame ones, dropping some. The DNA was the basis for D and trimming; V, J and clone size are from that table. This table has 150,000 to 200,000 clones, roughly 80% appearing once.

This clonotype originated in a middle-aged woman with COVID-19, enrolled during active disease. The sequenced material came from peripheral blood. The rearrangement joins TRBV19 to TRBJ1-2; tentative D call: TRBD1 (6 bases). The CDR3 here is CASRGTGWILGYTF. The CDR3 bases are TGTGCCAGTAGGGGTACAGGGTGGATCCTGGGCTACACCTTC. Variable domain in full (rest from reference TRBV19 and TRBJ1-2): DGGITQSPKYLFRKEGQNVTLSCEQNLNHDAMYWYRQDPGQGLRLIYYSQIVNDFQKGDIAEGYSVSREKKESFPLTVTSAQKNPTAFYLCASRGTGWILGYTFGSGTRLTVV.